A selection of T cell receptor beta chains follows, all from one sample in a study of T cell responses to AZD1222 COVID-19 vaccine. Assay: immunoSEQ multiplex PCR; the TCRdb copy retains only in-frame clones and omits some. The table has fewer than 70,000 clones, over 70% seen once. Sequences were derived from peripheral blood, sampled 28 days after the second AZD1222 dose. These receptors all stem from an adult who received the AZD1222 COVID-19 vaccine. The CDR3 runs from the conserved cysteine through the conserved F or W. The order of the fields is J gene, CDR3 length, V gene, D gene, clone size, CDR3 protein, CDR3 DNA. D genes are given only for firm matches. Clone size appears in some rows only: once, few, many, or a class for an expanded clone.

j_call: TRBJ1-6; cdr3_length: 16; v_call: TRBV7-6; d_call: .; clone_size: .; cdr3_aa: CASSLAAGLLNSPLHF; cdr3_nt: TGTGCCAGCAGCTTAGCCGCGGGACTCCTTAATTCACCCCTCCACTTT
j_call: TRBJ2-5; cdr3_length: 14; v_call: TRBV27; d_call: .; clone_size: .; cdr3_aa: CASSLLGEEETQYF; cdr3_nt: TGTGCCAGCAGTTTATTAGGAGAAGAAGAGACCCAGTACTTC
j_call: TRBJ2-7; cdr3_length: 13; v_call: TRBV19; d_call: TRBD1; clone_size: .; cdr3_aa: CASTRTGGNEQYF; cdr3_nt: TGTGCCAGTACCCGGACAGGGGGGAACGAGCAGTACTTC
j_call: TRBJ1-2; cdr3_length: 13; v_call: TRBV6-2/TRBV6-3; d_call: .; clone_size: .; cdr3_aa: CASSYSDNYGYTF; cdr3_nt: TGTGCCAGCAGTTACTCGGACAACTATGGCTACACCTTC
j_call: TRBJ1-1; cdr3_length: 13; v_call: TRBV27; d_call: .; clone_size: .; cdr3_aa: CASSLSLTVEAFF; cdr3_nt: TGTGCCAGCAGTTTATCGCTTACAGTTGAAGCTTTCTTT
j_call: TRBJ1-2; cdr3_length: 16; v_call: TRBV11-2; d_call: .; clone_size: .; cdr3_aa: CASSLEAKAGVYGYTF; cdr3_nt: TGTGCCAGCAGCTTAGAGGCAAAAGCAGGGGTATATGGCTACACCTTC
j_call: TRBJ1-5; cdr3_length: 14; v_call: TRBV7-6; d_call: .; clone_size: .; cdr3_aa: CASSLLNSNQPQHF; cdr3_nt: TGTGCCAGCAGCTTACTAAATAGCAATCAGCCCCAGCATTTT
j_call: TRBJ1-1; cdr3_length: 10; v_call: TRBV29-1; d_call: .; clone_size: once; cdr3_aa: CSGINTEAFF; cdr3_nt: TGCAGCGGGATAAACACTGAAGCTTTCTTT
j_call: TRBJ1-4; cdr3_length: 16; v_call: TRBV5-5; d_call: .; clone_size: .; cdr3_aa: CASSRRQDATNEKLFF; cdr3_nt: TGTGCCAGCAGCAGACGCCAGGATGCAACTAATGAAAAACTGTTTTTT
j_call: TRBJ2-7; cdr3_length: 15; v_call: TRBV18; d_call: TRBD2; clone_size: once; cdr3_aa: CASSPTSGGPGEQYF; cdr3_nt: TGTGCCAGCTCACCCACTAGCGGGGGCCCTGGGGAGCAGTACTTC
j_call: TRBJ1-5; cdr3_length: 14; v_call: TRBV30; d_call: .; clone_size: .; cdr3_aa: CAWSVPGDNQPQHF; cdr3_nt: TGTGCCTGGAGCGTCCCAGGGGACAATCAGCCCCAGCATTTT
j_call: TRBJ1-1; cdr3_length: 13; v_call: TRBV6-2/TRBV6-3; d_call: .; clone_size: .; cdr3_aa: CASSYTENTEAFF; cdr3_nt: TGTGCCAGCAGTTACACAGAGAACACTGAAGCTTTCTTT
j_call: TRBJ2-2; cdr3_length: 14; v_call: TRBV7-2; d_call: .; clone_size: .; cdr3_aa: CASSLREGTGELFF; cdr3_nt: TGTGCCAGCAGCTTAAGAGAGGGAACCGGGGAGCTGTTTTTT
j_call: TRBJ1-2; cdr3_length: 15; v_call: TRBV6-5; d_call: .; clone_size: .; cdr3_aa: CASIPDRVANYGYTF; cdr3_nt: TGTGCCAGCATCCCGGACAGAGTAGCTAACTATGGCTACACCTTC
j_call: TRBJ2-1; cdr3_length: 12; v_call: TRBV7-9; d_call: .; clone_size: few; cdr3_aa: CASSLGVNEQFF; cdr3_nt: TGTGCCAGCAGCTTAGGGGTCAATGAGCAGTTCTTC
j_call: TRBJ2-6; cdr3_length: 15; v_call: TRBV16; d_call: .; clone_size: .; cdr3_aa: CASSRVGGGANVLTF; cdr3_nt: TGTGCCAGCAGCCGAGTCGGAGGAGGGGCCAACGTCCTGACTTTC
j_call: TRBJ2-2; cdr3_length: 15; v_call: TRBV29-1; d_call: .; clone_size: .; cdr3_aa: CSTPGERVNTGELFF; cdr3_nt: TGCAGCACCCCGGGGGAGCGGGTAAACACCGGGGAGCTGTTTTTT
j_call: TRBJ1-2; cdr3_length: 13; v_call: TRBV7-9; d_call: .; clone_size: .; cdr3_aa: CASSVRDTDGYTF; cdr3_nt: TGTGCCAGCAGCGTTAGGGACACAGATGGCTACACCTTC
j_call: TRBJ1-2; cdr3_length: 14; v_call: TRBV11-2; d_call: TRBD1; clone_size: .; cdr3_aa: CASSHLGQGYGYTF; cdr3_nt: TGTGCCAGCAGCCACCTGGGACAGGGCTATGGCTACACCTTC
j_call: TRBJ1-6; cdr3_length: 15; v_call: TRBV19; d_call: TRBD1; clone_size: once; cdr3_aa: CASSAGTGVLAPLHF; cdr3_nt: TGTGCCAGTAGTGCCGGGACAGGAGTTTTAGCACCCCTCCACTTT
j_call: TRBJ2-3; cdr3_length: 16; v_call: TRBV6-1; d_call: TRBD1; clone_size: .; cdr3_aa: CASSGPGQGASDTQYF; cdr3_nt: TGTGCCAGCAGTGGCCCGGGACAGGGGGCATCAGATACGCAGTATTTT
j_call: TRBJ1-1; cdr3_length: 11; v_call: TRBV30; d_call: .; clone_size: many; cdr3_aa: CARGKNTEAFF; cdr3_nt: TGTGCCAGAGGGAAGAACACTGAAGCTTTCTTT
j_call: TRBJ1-2; cdr3_length: 16; v_call: TRBV11-2; d_call: TRBD1; clone_size: .; cdr3_aa: CASSPIQGPQFRGYTF; cdr3_nt: TGTGCCAGCAGCCCGATACAGGGGCCCCAATTTCGAGGCTACACCTTC
j_call: TRBJ1-4; cdr3_length: 16; v_call: TRBV6-5; d_call: .; clone_size: .; cdr3_aa: CASSWSGVVTNEKLFF; cdr3_nt: TGTGCCAGCAGTTGGTCAGGGGTTGTAACTAATGAAAAACTGTTTTTT
j_call: TRBJ2-5; cdr3_length: 12; v_call: TRBV12-5; d_call: .; clone_size: .; cdr3_aa: CASGPHKETQYF; cdr3_nt: TGTGCTAGTGGTCCCCACAAAGAGACCCAGTACTTC
j_call: TRBJ2-7; cdr3_length: 14; v_call: TRBV7-8; d_call: .; clone_size: once; cdr3_aa: CASSPMSGIYEQYF; cdr3_nt: TGTGCCAGCAGCCCCATGTCGGGGATTTACGAGCAGTACTTC
j_call: TRBJ1-6; cdr3_length: 14; v_call: TRBV6-4; d_call: .; clone_size: once; cdr3_aa: CASSESSWNSPLHF; cdr3_nt: TGTGCCAGCAGTGAATCGAGTTGGAATTCACCCCTCCACTTT
j_call: TRBJ1-4; cdr3_length: 12; v_call: TRBV2; d_call: .; clone_size: .; cdr3_aa: CASSGLNEKLFF; cdr3_nt: TGTGCCAGTTCAGGGCTAAATGAAAAACTGTTTTTT
j_call: TRBJ1-5; cdr3_length: 15; v_call: TRBV28; d_call: .; clone_size: many; cdr3_aa: CASRSPENGPQPQHF; cdr3_nt: TGTGCCAGCAGATCCCCGGAAAACGGCCCCCAGCCCCAGCATTTT
j_call: TRBJ2-1; cdr3_length: 14; v_call: TRBV5-1; d_call: .; clone_size: .; cdr3_aa: CASRGAGIYNEQFF; cdr3_nt: TGCGCCAGCAGGGGGGCAGGGATCTACAATGAGCAGTTCTTC
j_call: TRBJ1-2; cdr3_length: 13; v_call: TRBV4-3; d_call: .; clone_size: .; cdr3_aa: CASSLGSGYGYTF; cdr3_nt: TGCGCCAGCAGCCTGGGGTCGGGGTATGGCTACACCTTC
j_call: TRBJ2-5; cdr3_length: 14; v_call: TRBV6-2/TRBV6-3; d_call: .; clone_size: .; cdr3_aa: CASSYGGMEETQYF; cdr3_nt: TGTGCCAGCAGTTACGGGGGGATGGAGGAGACCCAGTACTTC
j_call: TRBJ1-1; cdr3_length: 14; v_call: TRBV19; d_call: TRBD1; clone_size: once; cdr3_aa: CASSGDRVGTEAFF; cdr3_nt: TGTGCCAGTAGTGGAGACAGGGTCGGCACTGAAGCTTTCTTT
j_call: TRBJ2-1; cdr3_length: 16; v_call: TRBV5-4; d_call: .; clone_size: few; cdr3_aa: CASSLGGAVSYNEQFF; cdr3_nt: TGTGCCAGCAGCTTAGGCGGGGCGGTCTCCTACAATGAGCAGTTCTTC
j_call: TRBJ2-5; cdr3_length: 15; v_call: TRBV3-1/TRBV3-2; d_call: .; clone_size: .; cdr3_aa: CASSHRSGLSETQYF; cdr3_nt: TGTGCCAGCAGCCATAGAAGTGGGCTGTCAGAGACCCAGTACTTC
j_call: TRBJ1-1; cdr3_length: 11; v_call: TRBV5-1; d_call: .; clone_size: .; cdr3_aa: CASSLGPEAFF; cdr3_nt: TGCGCCAGCAGCTTGGGGCCAGAAGCTTTCTTT
j_call: TRBJ1-2; cdr3_length: 17; v_call: TRBV19; d_call: .; clone_size: .; cdr3_aa: CASSMARRGTVNYGYTF; cdr3_nt: TGTGCCAGTAGTATGGCGAGACGAGGGACTGTTAACTATGGCTACACCTTC
j_call: TRBJ2-1; cdr3_length: 11; v_call: TRBV11-2; d_call: .; clone_size: hyperexpanded; cdr3_aa: CATQGYNEQFF; cdr3_nt: TGTGCCACCCAGGGTTACAATGAGCAGTTCTTC
j_call: TRBJ1-2; cdr3_length: 14; v_call: TRBV5-8; d_call: .; clone_size: .; cdr3_aa: CASSRTGDNYGYTF; cdr3_nt: TGTGCCAGCAGCAGGACGGGAGATAACTATGGCTACACCTTC
j_call: TRBJ1-1; cdr3_length: 14; v_call: TRBV6-5; d_call: TRBD1; clone_size: .; cdr3_aa: CASTVPDRGYKAFF; cdr3_nt: TGTGCCAGCACCGTACCGGACAGGGGGTATAAGGCTTTCTTT
j_call: TRBJ1-3; cdr3_length: 14; v_call: TRBV19; d_call: .; clone_size: .; cdr3_aa: CASRPFNSGNTIYF; cdr3_nt: TGTGCCAGTAGACCCTTTAACTCTGGAAACACCATATATTTT